Below, 21 T cell receptor beta chains from the same sample are listed, as sequenced in a study of T cells in localized non-small cell lung cancer. The method was immunoSEQ multiplex PCR; TCRdb's version includes in-frame clones alone and lacks a portion of them. The repertoire holds over 20,000 clones, with approximately 84% as singletons. Sample: peripheral blood, taken before any cancer treatment. Receptors originate from a male donor older than 55 with stage II squamous cell lung carcinoma.

This sequence joins TRBV9 and TRBJ1-2; D not resolved. Per the germline V gene, CDR1 is SGDLS and CDR2 is YYNGEE. V lost 4 bases to trimming and J lost 3 bases, with 16 bases between them. The CDR3 is made up of 15 amino acids. The CDR3 DNA reads TGTGCCAGCAGCCAGATCCCTGGCGGGGACTATGGCTACACCTTC. Protein sequence: CASSQIPGGDYGYTF.

This sequence joins TRBV7-2 and TRBJ2-1; no firm D call. CDR1 and CDR2 from the germline V gene are SGHTA and FQGNSA. Trimming took off 5 bases at V and 0 bases at J, with 17 bases between the two ends. CDR3 length equals 17 residues. For the CDR3, the DNA is TGTGCCAGCAGCCCCCTATCGGGTGGGAACTCCTACAATGAGCAGTTCTTC. As protein: CASSPLSGGNSYNEQFF.

This chain uses TRBV2 with TRBJ2-5; TRBD1 matches 8 bases. Germline CDR1 and CDR2: SNHLY and FYNNEI. V gave up 5 bases and J gave up 0 bases; unmatched junction bases: 8. CDR3 length equals 16 residues. CDR3 sequence reads: CASSIGQGTYQETQYF. CDR3 DNA sequence: TGTGCCAGCAGTATCGGACAGGGAACGTACCAAGAGACCCAGTACTTC. Full variable domain (rest looked up from reference TRBV2 and TRBJ2-5): EPEVTQTPSHQVTQMGQEVILRCVPISNHLYFYWYRQILGQKVEFLVSFYNNEISEKSEIFDDQFSVERPDGSNFTLKIRSTKLEDSAMYFCASSIGQGTYQETQYFGPGTRLLVL.

The chain recombines TRBV28 with TRBJ2-7; D ambiguous. The germline CDR1 and CDR2 sequences are MDHEN and SYDVKM. There are 15 residues in the CDR3. The germline V and J ends were trimmed by 7 bases and 2 bases, with 18 bases remaining between them. CDR3 coding DNA: TGTGCCAGCACCCCTCCCGGCTGGGCTCCCTACGAGCAGTACTTC. Protein: CASTPPGWAPYEQYF.

The chain is built from TRBV28 and TRBJ2-7; D ambiguous. This CDR3 contains 15 residues. Germline loops: CDR1 MDHEN, CDR2 SYDVKM. V lost 8 bases and J 0 bases, leaving 17 bases between the germline ends. The CDR3 loop is CASFSQAPGSYEQYF. CDR3 in DNA: TGTGCCAGCTTCTCGCAAGCGCCCGGCTCCTACGAGCAGTACTTC.

V is TRBV6-6 and J is TRBJ1-5; D remains ambiguous. The CDR3 has 15 amino acids. CDR1 and CDR2 (germline): MNHNY, SVGAGI (reference sequence). The germline V and J ends were trimmed by 0 bases and 9 bases, with 15 bases remaining between them. This CDR3 is CASSYSRGVSGPQHF. CDR3 sequence (DNA): TGTGCCAGCAGTTACTCGAGAGGAGTTTCGGGGCCCCAGCATTTT.

The chain employs TRBV21-1 and TRBJ2-5; no check of the table's D call, TRBD1, against the DNA was made. TRBV21-1 counts as a pseudogene. The CDR3 extends over 16 amino acids. The CDR3 sequence is CASSYPGWGTQETQYF. CDR3 in DNA: TGTGCCAGCAGCTATCCAGGGTGGGGAACACAAGAGACCCAGTACTTC.

In this sample, this clone turned up a few times. The V and J genes are TRBV5-8 and TRBJ1-2; D perhaps matches TRBD1 (6 bases). CDR3 length equals 15 residues. CDR1 is SGHTS, CDR2 YDEGEE, per germline. The V end was cut by 0 bases, the J end by 4 bases, with 13 bases between. CDR3 sequence (DNA): TGTGCCAGCAGCTTGGGGGCCAGGGGCTCCTATGGCTACACCTTC. It codes for CASSLGARGSYGYTF.

The chain employs TRBV5-1 and TRBJ1-1; D is perhaps TRBD1 (5 bases). Trimming removed 3 bases from V and 1 base from J, with 13 bases in between. Germline-derived CDR1 and CDR2 are SGHRS and YFSETQ. There are 15 residues in the CDR3. This chain's CDR3 is CASSSTRQTNTEAFF. For the CDR3, the DNA is TGCGCCAGCAGCTCCACCAGACAGACGAACACTGAAGCTTTCTTT.

V gene TRBV7-2 combines with J gene TRBJ2-1; 10 bases agree with TRBD2. V shed 4 bases, J shed 6 bases, and the junction held 9 bases outside the gene matches. This CDR3 has 16 residues. From germline, CDR1 is SGHTA and CDR2 FQGNSA. CDR3 in DNA: TGTGCCAGCAGCTCCATAGCGGGAGGTGCCCCCAATGAGCAGTTCTTC. Its translation: CASSSIAGGAPNEQFF.

This sequence joins TRBV7-2 and TRBJ2-3; 8 bases map to TRBD2. V trimming: 5 bases; J trimming: 5 bases; junction bases outside the gene matches: 15. CDR3 length: 17 amino acids. Germline V gene sequence: CDR1 SGHTA, CDR2 FQGNSA. The CDR3 DNA is TGTGCCAGCAGCCCTACGGGTAGCGGGGCCTCCGGAGATACGCAGTATTTT. Translated, it gives CASSPTGSGASGDTQYF.

The V call is TRBV6-4, the J call TRBJ2-1; 8 nucleotides align to TRBD2. Germline CDR1 reads MRHNA; CDR2 reads SNTAGT. This CDR3 spans 15 amino acids. V was clipped by 3 bases and J by 8 bases; unmatched bases: 9. This CDR3 reads CASSDRGLVRHEQFF. The CDR3 bases are TGTGCCAGCAGTGATAGGGGACTAGTGAGGCATGAGCAGTTCTTC.

This sequence joins TRBV11-1 and TRBJ2-5, with 8 bases fitting TRBD1. Germline CDR1 is SGHAT and CDR2 is FQDESV (reference sequence). The V segment lost 3 bases and the J segment 4 bases; nucleotides outside the gene matches: 4. CDR3 length equals 14 residues. The CDR3 DNA reads as TGTGCCAGCAGCTTGACAGGGGTAAGAGAGACCCAGTACTTC. Translated, it gives CASSLTGVRETQYF.

This clone was detected a few times. The chain has TRBV18 and TRBJ1-2; D unresolved. Trimming left V 2 bases short and J 7 bases short, with 8 bases between. Germline V gene lookup returns CDR1 KGHSH and CDR2 LQKENI. This CDR3 contains 12 residues. The CDR3 region is CASSPKLGGYTF. CDR3 DNA: TGTGCCAGCTCACCAAAGCTCGGTGGCTACACCTTC.

V and J are TRBV25-1 and TRBJ1-2, with D hard to call. V lost 4 bases and J 4 bases, leaving 10 bases between the germline ends. This CDR3 is built from 13 residues. Germline V gene sequence: CDR1 MGHDK, CDR2 SYGVNS. As DNA, the CDR3 is TGTGCCAGCAGTGGGGCAGGTAGCTATGGCTACACCTTC. Translating gives CASSGAGSYGYTF.

This rearrangement joins TRBV6-1 to TRBJ2-1; D may be TRBD1 (5 bases). The germline V gene has CDR1 MNHNS and CDR2 SASEGT. The V end was cut by 4 bases, the J end by 7 bases, with 20 bases between. CDR3 length: 16 amino acids. The CDR3 spells CASSGLRAGHTNEQFF. CDR3 bases: TGTGCCAGCAGTGGCCTGAGAGCAGGGCATACTAATGAGCAGTTCTTC.

This chain uses TRBV30 with TRBJ1-1; D may be TRBD1 (5 bases). CDR3 length equals 14 residues. Germline V lookup: CDR1 GTSNPN, CDR2 SVGIG (reference sequence). V was shortened by 3 bases and J by 4 bases, with 15 bases between the two germline ends. The DNA for the CDR3 is TGTGCCTGGAGGCCTAGGACGGGGGGCACTGAAGCTTTCTTT. It specifies CAWRPRTGGTEAFF. The full variable domain, completed using reference TRBV30 and TRBJ1-1, is SQTIHQWPATLVQPVGSPLSLECTVEGTSNPNLYWYRQAAGRGLQLLFYSVGIGQISSEVPQNLSASRPQDRQFILSSKKLLLSDSGFYLCAWRPRTGGTEAFFGQGTRLTVV.

V gene TRBV27 combines with J gene TRBJ1-1; D gene ambiguous. V lost 3 bases and J 0 bases, leaving 5 bases between the germline ends. The CDR3 length is 13 residues. Germline V CDR1 and CDR2: MNHEY, SMNVEV (reference sequence). In DNA, the CDR3 is TGTGCCAGCAGTTTTCTCCTGAACACTGAAGCTTTCTTT. It encodes CASSFLLNTEAFF.

The gene calls are TRBV7-2 and TRBJ1-1; 9 bases fit TRBD1. Per the germline V gene, CDR1 is SGHTA and CDR2 is FQGNSA. The V gene end was trimmed by 2 bases and the J gene end by 5 bases; junction bases not matched to a gene: 3. This CDR3 has 14 residues. In DNA form, the CDR3 reads TGTGCCAGCAGCTTAACAGGGGGCGGAACTGAAGCTTTCTTT. Its translation: CASSLTGGGTEAFF.

The chain joins TRBV6-6 to TRBJ2-5; D is undetermined. V was cut by 0 bases and J by 9 bases, with 11 bases left in between. Germline V gene sequence: CDR1 MNHNY, CDR2 SVGAGI (reference sequence). This CDR3 contains 13 residues. CDR3 residues: CASSYSTPLAQYF. DNA for the CDR3: TGTGCCAGCAGTTACTCGACTCCATTGGCCCAGTACTTC.

The chain employs TRBV18 and TRBJ1-1; D uncertain. CDR1 and CDR2 from the germline V gene are KGHSH and LQKENI. This CDR3 has 14 residues. V was pared by 3 bases and J by 11 bases, with 19 bases between. Here the CDR3 reads CASSPVPTPTGAFF. The CDR3 region has the DNA TGTGCCAGCTCACCCGTCCCGACACCAACTGGGGCTTTCTTT.